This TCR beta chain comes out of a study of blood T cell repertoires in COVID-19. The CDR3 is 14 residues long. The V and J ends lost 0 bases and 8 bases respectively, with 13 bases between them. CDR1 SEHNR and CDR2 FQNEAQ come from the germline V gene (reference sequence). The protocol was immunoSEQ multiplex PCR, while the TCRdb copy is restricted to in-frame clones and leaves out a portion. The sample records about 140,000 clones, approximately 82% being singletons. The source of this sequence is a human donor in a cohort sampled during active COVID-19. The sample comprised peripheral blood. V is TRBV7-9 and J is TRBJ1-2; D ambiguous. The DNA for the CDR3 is TGTGCCAGCAGCTTAGCGGTGGAGACCGAAGGCTACACCTTC. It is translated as CASSLAVETEGYTF.